Here is one TCR beta chain with its context. TCRdb re-analysed the PCR reads in MiXCR, keeping a single row per CDR3 protein. The sample contains about 8,200 distinct CDR3 sequences, over 40% of which appear only once. This sample is part of a study of immune characterization of retroperitoneal liposarcoma. Germline trimming cut 6 bases from V and 7 bases from J; bases unmatched to any gene: 12. This CDR3 is built from 16 residues. Germline V CDR1 and CDR2: MNHNS, SASEGT. Sequenced sample: tumor tissue. The receptor was derived from a male donor with retroperitoneal liposarcoma. The chain couples TRBV6-1 to TRBJ2-2; 9 nucleotides line up with TRBD1. CDR3 sequence (DNA): TGTGCCAGCAGATCCTCCGGGACAGGGCGTGGCGGGGAGCTGTTTTTT. Residues: CASRSSGTGRGGELFF.